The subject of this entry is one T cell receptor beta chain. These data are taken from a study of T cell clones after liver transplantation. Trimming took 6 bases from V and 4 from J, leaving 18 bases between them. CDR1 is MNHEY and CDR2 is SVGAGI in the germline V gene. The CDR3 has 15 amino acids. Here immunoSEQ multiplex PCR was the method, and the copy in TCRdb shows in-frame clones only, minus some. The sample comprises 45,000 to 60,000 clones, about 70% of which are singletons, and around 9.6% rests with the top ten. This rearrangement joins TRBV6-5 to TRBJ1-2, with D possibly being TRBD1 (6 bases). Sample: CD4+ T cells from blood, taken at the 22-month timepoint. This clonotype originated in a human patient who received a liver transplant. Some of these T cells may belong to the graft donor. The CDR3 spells CASRPSYRAIYGYTF. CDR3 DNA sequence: TGTGCCAGCAGGCCATCCTACAGGGCTATCTATGGCTACACCTTC.